This T cell receptor (beta chain) was captured in a study of shared clonotypes between healthy human individuals. Broader study findings: A reduction in generation probabilities was seen for non-shared clonotypes relative to those shared by all four donors.

On this clone itself: Antigen: not known. Distinct nucleotide sequences in the sample also encode this CDR3.

The CDR3 length is 15 residues. Trimming cost V 4 bases and J 2 bases; bases outside gene matches: 3. CDR1 and CDR2 (germline): SGHTA, FQGNSA. Sequenced by immunoSEQ multiplex PCR; TCRdb stores in-frame clones only, minus some. The sample has approximately 2.5 million clones; approximately 94% are singletons. This chain links TRBV7-2 with TRBJ2-3, with 10 bases that match TRBD2. The TCR sequence derives from a man younger than 35 in good health. The source material was naive CD4+ T cells sorted from blood. Subset specified: CD45RA+ positively selected. The chain's CDR3 is CASSSLAGFTDTQYF. The CDR3 nucleotides are TGTGCCAGCAGCTCACTAGCGGGATTCACAGATACGCAGTATTTT.